The clone carrying this T cell receptor beta chain was detected once. The antigen remains unidentified. The sample originates from a study of T cell repertoires in cytomegalovirus infection. On the study more broadly: An indication of both CMV infection and matching HLA type came from public TCR beta signatures. General observations from the study: The study found HLA-C-restricted CMV-specific TCR beta clonotypes dominating the ex vivo response. Carriage of CMV together with the relevant HLA was identifiable through cumulative public TCR beta family frequency.

TCRdb reprocessed the reads via MiXCR and lists one record per CDR3 protein. This table holds over 250,000 distinct CDR3 sequences, 22% found once. After removal of 1 base from V and 5 bases from J, the junction contained 6 bases not matched to a gene. Per the germline V gene, CDR1 is LNHNV and CDR2 is YYDKDF (reference sequence). The CDR3 has 15 amino acids. This chain connects TRBV15 to TRBJ2-7; 9 bases are shared with TRBD2. The sequences come from cultured PBMCs, collected from culture after CMV antigen stimulation. This clonotype was sampled from a human donor in good health (CMV status not recorded). Some clones in this sample may be carry-over from other donors' samples. The CDR3 bases are TGTGCCACCAGCAGAGCGGGTAGCGGGAGAAACGAGCAGTACGTC. Protein sequence: CATSRAGSGRNEQYV.